Sequencing of this TCR beta chain was carried out in a study of blood T cell repertoires in COVID-19. About the research overall: Sites across the United States, Italy and Spain contributed samples from acute and convalescent COVID-19.

The study drew participants aged about 18 to 89 years from 20 to 30 US areas. Allocation to cohorts depended on clinical history reported by the participants. Either two negative PCRs, clearance, or symptom resolution qualified Cohort 3 donors as recovered. TCRdb's table, derived via immunoSEQ multiplex PCR, lists solely in-frame clones and lacks some. The table shows a few hundred thousand clones, with over 75% occurring only once. Germline V gene data show CDR1 as MNHNS and CDR2 as SASEGT. The CDR3 totals 18 residues. The J segment lost 0 bases and the V segment lost 4 bases, leaving 8 bases of the junction unmatched.

The chain has TRBV6-1 and TRBJ2-1; 11 bases align to TRBD2. This sequence was found in a woman younger than 45 who had recovered from COVID-19. Sequencing was done on a sample of PBMCs or T cells enriched from blood (not recorded which). CDR3: CASSAVAGGFSSYNEQFF. In DNA, the CDR3 is TGTGCCAGCAGTGCGGTAGCGGGGGGGTTTTCCTCCTACAATGAGCAGTTCTTC.